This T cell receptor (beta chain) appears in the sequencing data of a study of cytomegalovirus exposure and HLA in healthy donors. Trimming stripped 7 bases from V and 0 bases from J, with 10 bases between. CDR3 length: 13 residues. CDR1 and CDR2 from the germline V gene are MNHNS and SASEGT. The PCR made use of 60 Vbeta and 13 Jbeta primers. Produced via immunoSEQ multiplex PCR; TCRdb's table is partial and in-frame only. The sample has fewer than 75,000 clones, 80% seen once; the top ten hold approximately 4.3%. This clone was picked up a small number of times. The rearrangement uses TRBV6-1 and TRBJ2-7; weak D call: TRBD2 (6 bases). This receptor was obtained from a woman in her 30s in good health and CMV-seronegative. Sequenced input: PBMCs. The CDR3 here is CASKAGSSYEQYF. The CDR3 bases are TGTGCCAGCAAGGCGGGGAGCTCCTACGAGCAGTACTTC.